This T cell receptor (beta chain) was identified in a study of blood T cell repertoires in COVID-19. Study at large: Whether acute or convalescent, the COVID-19 samples came from the United States, Italy and Spain. The analysed material was cDNA or gDNA that came from T cells, B-cell-depleted T cells, or PBMCs.

Individuals aged roughly 18 to 90 years were recruited from some 26 US areas. Clinical history reported by participants formed the basis on which cohorts were assigned. Produced via immunoSEQ multiplex PCR; TCRdb's table is partial and in-frame only. The data show about 260,000 clones, around 90% seen once. The CDR3 length is 14 residues. V shed 4 bases, J shed 8 bases, and the junction held 9 bases outside the gene matches. The germline gives CDR1 SGHKS, CDR2 YYEKEE (reference sequence). The V call is TRBV5-5, the J call TRBJ1-5, with 7 bases aligning to TRBD1. Sequenced sample: PBMCs or T cells enriched from blood (not recorded which). The receptor was isolated from a young woman with acute COVID-19. The CDR3 coding sequence is TGTGCCAGCAGCCCGACAGGGTCATCGGAGCCCCAGCATTTT. Translation: CASSPTGSSEPQHF.